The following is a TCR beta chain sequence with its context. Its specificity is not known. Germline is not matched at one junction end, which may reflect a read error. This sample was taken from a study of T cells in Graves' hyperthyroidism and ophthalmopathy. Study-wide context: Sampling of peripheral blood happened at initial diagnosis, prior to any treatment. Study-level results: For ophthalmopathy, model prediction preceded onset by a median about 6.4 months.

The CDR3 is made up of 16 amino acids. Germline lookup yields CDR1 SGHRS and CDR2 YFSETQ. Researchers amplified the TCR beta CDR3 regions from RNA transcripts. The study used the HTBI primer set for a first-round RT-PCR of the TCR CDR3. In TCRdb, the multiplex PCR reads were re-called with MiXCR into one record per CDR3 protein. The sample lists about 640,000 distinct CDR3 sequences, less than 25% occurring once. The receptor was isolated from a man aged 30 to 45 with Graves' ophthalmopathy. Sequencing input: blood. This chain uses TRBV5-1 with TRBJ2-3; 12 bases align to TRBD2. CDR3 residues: CASSYPTSGRTDTQYF. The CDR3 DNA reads TGTGCCAGCAGTTACCCGACTAGCGGGAGAACAGATACGCAGTATTTT.